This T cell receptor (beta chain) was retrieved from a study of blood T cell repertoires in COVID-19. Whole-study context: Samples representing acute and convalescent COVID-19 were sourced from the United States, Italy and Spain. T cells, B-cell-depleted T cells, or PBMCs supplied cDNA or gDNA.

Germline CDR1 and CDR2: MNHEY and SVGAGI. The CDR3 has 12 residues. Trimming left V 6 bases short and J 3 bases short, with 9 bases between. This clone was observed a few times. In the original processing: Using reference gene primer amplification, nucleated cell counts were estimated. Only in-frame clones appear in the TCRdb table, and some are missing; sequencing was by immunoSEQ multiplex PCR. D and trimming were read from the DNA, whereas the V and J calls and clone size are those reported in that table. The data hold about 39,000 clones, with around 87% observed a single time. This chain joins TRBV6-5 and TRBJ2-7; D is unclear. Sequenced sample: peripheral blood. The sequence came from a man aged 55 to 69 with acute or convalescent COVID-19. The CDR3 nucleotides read TGTGCCAGCAGCCGACAAGGCTACGAGCAGTACTTC. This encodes CASSRQGYEQYF.